A selection of T cell receptor beta chains follows, all from one sample in a study of shared clonotypes between healthy human individuals. Using immunoSEQ multiplex PCR, the repertoire was profiled, and TCRdb retains in-frame clones only, with some absent. The sample lists about 2,500,000 clones, just over 90% occurring once. Source material: naive CD4+ T cells sorted from blood. The receptors stem from a man between 18 and 35 years old in good health. The CDR3 runs from the conserved cysteine through the conserved F or W. The D gene is left open where the match is weak. Clone size is not always given. Where it is, it says once, few, many or a class for expanded clones.

size,D,J,V,DNA,CDR3
-,-,TRBJ2-5,TRBV5-1,TGCGCCAGCAGCTTGCAAGCCGTGGAGACCCAGTACTTC,CASSLQAVETQYF
-,-,TRBJ2-2,TRBV6-5,TGTGCCAGCCTGAGTCGCGGCGGGGAGCTGTTTTTT,CASLSRGGELFF
once,TRBD2,TRBJ2-7,TRBV27,TGTGCCAGTCGCGGGACTAGCCTGGGTGACTCCTACGAGCAGTACTTC,CASRGTSLGDSYEQYF
-,TRBD1,TRBJ1-4,TRBV5-4,TGTGCCAGCAGCTTTACAGGGGGGGGGAATGAAAAACTGTTTTTT,CASSFTGGGNEKLFF
-,-,TRBJ2-6,TRBV9,TGTGCCAGCAGCGCCCACACTGGGGCCAACGTCCTGACTTTC,CASSAHTGANVLTF
-,TRBD1,TRBJ2-7,TRBV5-1,TGCGCCAGCACACCCGAGGGAAGGGGGCACCAGTACTTC,CASTPEGRGHQYF
-,-,TRBJ1-1,TRBV25-1,TGTGCCAGCAGTGCGACAGGATCATTGGCTGAAGCTTTCTTT,CASSATGSLAEAFF
-,TRBD1,TRBJ2-5,TRBV9,TGTGCCAGCAGCGTAGGGGGGACAGGGGGAAAGGAGACCCAGTACTTC,CASSVGGTGGKETQYF
-,-,TRBJ1-1,TRBV6-1,TGTGCCAGCACCAAAAACACTGAAGCTTTCTTT,CASTKNTEAFF
-,TRBD2,TRBJ2-2,TRBV9,TGTGCCAGCACGGTCAGGGGACTAGCGGACACCGGGGAGCTGTTTTTT,CASTVRGLADTGELFF
-,TRBD1,TRBJ1-2,TRBV2,TGTGCCAGCAGTGTGGCAGGGGGTGGTTATGGCTACACCTTC,CASSVAGGGYGYTF
once,-,TRBJ1-2,TRBV4-2,TGTGCCAGCAGCCAAGATGAAGCAGGGCATGGCTACACCTTC,CASSQDEAGHGYTF
-,-,TRBJ1-3,TRBV2,TGTGCCAGCAGTGAGCTAAGGGGATTTGGAAACACCATATATTTT,CASSELRGFGNTIYF
-,TRBD1,TRBJ2-2,TRBV2,TGTGCCAGCAGCCTTACGACAGGGGGCGCTTCCGGGGAGCTGTTTTTT,CASSLTTGGASGELFF
-,TRBD2,TRBJ2-5,TRBV7-2,TGTGCCAGCAGCTTAAAGCGGGAGGGGACCCAGTACTTC,CASSLKREGTQYF
once,-,TRBJ2-5,TRBV2,TGTGCCAGCAGTCTAACCAAAGAGACCCAGTACTTC,CASSLTKETQYF
-,-,TRBJ2-2,TRBV7-2,TGTGCCAGCAGCATTAGCTTAACCGGGGAGCTGTTTTTT,CASSISLTGELFF
-,TRBD2,TRBJ2-1,TRBV7-2,TGTGCCAGCAGGACGGGGGGGCCCTACAATGAGCAGTTCTTC,CASRTGGPYNEQFF